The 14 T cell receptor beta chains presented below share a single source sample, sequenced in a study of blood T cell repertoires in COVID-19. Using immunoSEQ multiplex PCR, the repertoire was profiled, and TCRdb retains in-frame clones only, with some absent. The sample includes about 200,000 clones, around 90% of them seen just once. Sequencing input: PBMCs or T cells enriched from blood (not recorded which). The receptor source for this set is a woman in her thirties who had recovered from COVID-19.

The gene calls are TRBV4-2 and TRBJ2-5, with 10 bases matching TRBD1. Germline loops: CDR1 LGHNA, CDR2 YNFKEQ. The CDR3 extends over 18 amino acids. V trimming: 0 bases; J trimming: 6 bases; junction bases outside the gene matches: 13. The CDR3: CASSQDAGTGEGLKTQYF. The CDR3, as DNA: TGTGCCAGCAGCCAAGACGCGGGGACAGGGGAAGGCTTGAAGACCCAGTACTTC.

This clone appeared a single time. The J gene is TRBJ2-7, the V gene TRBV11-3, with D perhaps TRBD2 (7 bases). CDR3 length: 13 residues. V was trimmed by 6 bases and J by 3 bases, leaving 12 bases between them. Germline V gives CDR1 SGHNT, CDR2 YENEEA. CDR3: CASSWGGLYEQYF. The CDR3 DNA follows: TGTGCCAGCAGTTGGGGGGGGCTCTACGAGCAGTACTTC.

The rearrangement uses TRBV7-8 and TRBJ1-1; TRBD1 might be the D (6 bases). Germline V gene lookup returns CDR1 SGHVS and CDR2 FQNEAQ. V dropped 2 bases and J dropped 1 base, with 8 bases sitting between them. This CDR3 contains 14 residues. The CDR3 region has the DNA TGTGCCAGCAGCTTAATACAGGGGAACACTGAAGCTTTCTTT. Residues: CASSLIQGNTEAFF. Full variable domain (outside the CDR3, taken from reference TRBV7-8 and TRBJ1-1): GAGVSQSPRYKVAKRGQDVALRCDPISGHVSLFWYQQALGQGPEFLTYFQNEAQLDKSGLPSDRFFAERPEGSVSTLKIQRTQQEDSAVYLCASSLIQGNTEAFFGQGTRLTVV.

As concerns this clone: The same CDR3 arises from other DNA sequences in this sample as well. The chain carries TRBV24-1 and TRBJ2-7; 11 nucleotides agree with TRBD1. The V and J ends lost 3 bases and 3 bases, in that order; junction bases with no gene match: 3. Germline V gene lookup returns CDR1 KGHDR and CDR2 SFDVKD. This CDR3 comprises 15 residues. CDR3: CATSDTGTGGYEQYF. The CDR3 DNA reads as TGTGCCACCAGTGATACCGGGACAGGGGGCTACGAGCAGTACTTC.

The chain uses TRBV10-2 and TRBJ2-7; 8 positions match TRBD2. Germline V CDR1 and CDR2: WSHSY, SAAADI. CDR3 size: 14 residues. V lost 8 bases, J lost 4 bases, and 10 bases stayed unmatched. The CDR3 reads CASRIAGLLYEQYF. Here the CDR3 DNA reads TGCGCCAGCCGAATAGCGGGACTTTTGTACGAGCAGTACTTC.

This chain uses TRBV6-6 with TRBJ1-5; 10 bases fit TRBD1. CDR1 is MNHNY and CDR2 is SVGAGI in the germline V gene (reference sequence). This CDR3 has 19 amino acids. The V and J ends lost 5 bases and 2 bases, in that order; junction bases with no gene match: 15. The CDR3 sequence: CASSPSLTGGWGRNQPQHF. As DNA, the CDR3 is TGTGCCAGCAGTCCTTCTTTGACAGGGGGCTGGGGACGCAATCAGCCCCAGCATTTT.

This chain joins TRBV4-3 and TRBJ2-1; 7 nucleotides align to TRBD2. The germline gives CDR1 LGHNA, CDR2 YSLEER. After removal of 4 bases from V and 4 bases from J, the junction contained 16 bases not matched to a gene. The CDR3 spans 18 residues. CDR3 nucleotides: TGCGCCAGCAGCCCAGAACCCTCTCTAGCGGATATGTACAATGAGCAGTTCTTC. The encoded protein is CASSPEPSLADMYNEQFF.

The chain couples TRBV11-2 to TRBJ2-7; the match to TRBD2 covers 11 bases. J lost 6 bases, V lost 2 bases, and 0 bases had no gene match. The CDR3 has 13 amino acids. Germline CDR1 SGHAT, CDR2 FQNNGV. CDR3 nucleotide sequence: TGTGCCAGCAGCTTAACTAGCGGGGGCGAGCAGTACTTC. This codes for CASSLTSGGEQYF.

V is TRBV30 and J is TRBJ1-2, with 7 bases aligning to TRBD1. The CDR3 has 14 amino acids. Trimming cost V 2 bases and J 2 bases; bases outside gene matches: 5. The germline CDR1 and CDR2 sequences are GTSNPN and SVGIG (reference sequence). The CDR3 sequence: CAWSSRGQNYGYTF. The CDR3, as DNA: TGTGCCTGGAGTTCACGGGGACAGAACTATGGCTACACCTTC. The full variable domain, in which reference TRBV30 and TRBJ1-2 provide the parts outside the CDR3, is SQTIHQWPATLVQPVGSPLSLECTVEGTSNPNLYWYRQAAGRGLQLLFYSVGIGQISSEVPQNLSASRPQDRQFILSSKKLLLSDSGFYLCAWSSRGQNYGYTFGSGTRLTVV.

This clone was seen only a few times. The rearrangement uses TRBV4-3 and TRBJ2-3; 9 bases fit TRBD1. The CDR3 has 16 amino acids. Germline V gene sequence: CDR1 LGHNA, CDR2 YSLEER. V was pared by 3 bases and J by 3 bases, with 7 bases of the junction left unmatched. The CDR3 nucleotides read TGCGCCAGCAGCCATTTACAGGGGGCTGGTACAGATACGCAGTATTTT. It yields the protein CASSHLQGAGTDTQYF.

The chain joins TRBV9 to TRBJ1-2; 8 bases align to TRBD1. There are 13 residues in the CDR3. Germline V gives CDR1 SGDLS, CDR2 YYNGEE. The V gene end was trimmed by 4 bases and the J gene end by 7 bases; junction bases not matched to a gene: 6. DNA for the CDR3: TGTGCCAGCAGCCCGGGACAGGCAGGTGGCTACACCTTC. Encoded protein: CASSPGQAGGYTF.

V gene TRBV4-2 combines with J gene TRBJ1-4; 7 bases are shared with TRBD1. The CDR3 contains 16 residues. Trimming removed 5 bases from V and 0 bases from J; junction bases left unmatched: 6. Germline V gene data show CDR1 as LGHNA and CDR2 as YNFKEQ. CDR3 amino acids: CASSNTQGATNEKLFF. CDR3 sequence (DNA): TGTGCCAGCAGCAACACTCAGGGGGCAACTAATGAAAAACTGTTTTTT.

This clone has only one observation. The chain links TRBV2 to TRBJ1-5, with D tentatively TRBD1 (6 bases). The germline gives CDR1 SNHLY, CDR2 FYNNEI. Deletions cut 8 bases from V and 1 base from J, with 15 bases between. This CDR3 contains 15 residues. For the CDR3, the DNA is TGTGCCAGCGGGGAACAGGGTACGAGCAATCAGCCCCAGCATTTT. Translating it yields CASGEQGTSNQPQHF.

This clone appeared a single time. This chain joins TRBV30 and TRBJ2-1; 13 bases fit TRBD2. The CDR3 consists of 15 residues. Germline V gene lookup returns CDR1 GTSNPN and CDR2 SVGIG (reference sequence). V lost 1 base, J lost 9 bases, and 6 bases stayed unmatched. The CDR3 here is CAWSGLAGGKGEQFF. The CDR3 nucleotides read TGTGCCTGGAGTGGACTAGCGGGAGGTAAGGGTGAGCAGTTCTTC. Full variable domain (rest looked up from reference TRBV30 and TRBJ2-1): SQTIHQWPATLVQPVGSPLSLECTVEGTSNPNLYWYRQAAGRGLQLLFYSVGIGQISSEVPQNLSASRPQDRQFILSSKKLLLSDSGFYLCAWSGLAGGKGEQFFGPGTRLTVL.